Listed below are T cell receptor beta chains from one sample, sequenced in a study of T-cell memory formation after mild COVID-19. A single record per CDR3 protein comes from TCRdb applying MiXCR to the 5' RACE reads. The top ten clones hold 3% to 4% of a sample with 150,000 or so distinct CDR3 sequences, around a tenth of them seen once. Material: PBMCs or a T cell subset sorted from them (not recorded which). Receptors were obtained from a man younger than 35 who had mild COVID-19 (a few samples of this study predate the infection). Cell type and time point are not known. CDR3s include the opening cysteine and the closing phenylalanine or tryptophan. D genes are given only for firm matches. Rows may omit the clone size; those that give it use once, few, many or a size class.

size: .
J: TRBJ1-1
V: TRBV28
D: .
DNA: TGTGCCAGCAGAACTACCAGGCTGAAAAAATGGGCTTTCTTT
CDR3: CASRTTRLKKWAFF

size: .
J: TRBJ2-5
V: TRBV12-3/TRBV12-4
D: TRBD2
DNA: TGTGCCAGCCGGGGGGGGGGCGAGGGAGAGACCCAGTACTTC
CDR3: CASRGGGEGETQYF

size: many
J: TRBJ2-7
V: TRBV5-4
D: .
DNA: TGTGCCAGCAGCCGCGGGTTAACTACGGGAGAGCAGTACTTC
CDR3: CASSRGLTTGEQYF

size: few
J: TRBJ2-2
V: TRBV12-3/TRBV12-4
D: TRBD2
DNA: TGTGCCAGCACCCAACTAGCGGGGGAGACCGGGGAGCTGTTTTTT
CDR3: CASTQLAGETGELFF

size: many
J: TRBJ2-1
V: TRBV7-2
D: TRBD2
DNA: TGTGCCAGCAGCTTGCCCACTAGCGGGAACAATGAGCAGTTCTTC
CDR3: CASSLPTSGNNEQFF

size: .
J: TRBJ2-7
V: TRBV7-2
D: .
DNA: TGTGCCAGCAGCCCCAGGCGGTTGGCGTACGAGCAGTACTTC
CDR3: CASSPRRLAYEQYF

size: many
J: TRBJ2-5
V: TRBV11-2
D: .
DNA: TGTGCCAGCAGCTCACAGCCGGTGGAGACCCAGTACTTC
CDR3: CASSSQPVETQYF

size: .
J: TRBJ1-4
V: TRBV6-6
D: .
DNA: TGTGCCAGCAGTTATGGGACCGGTCGGGAAAAACTGTTTTTT
CDR3: CASSYGTGREKLFF

size: few
J: TRBJ1-1
V: TRBV7-2
D: .
DNA: TGTGCCAGCAGCCCAACACCGCTGAACACTGAAGCTTTCTTT
CDR3: CASSPTPLNTEAFF

size: .
J: TRBJ1-2
V: TRBV25-1
D: .
DNA: TGTGCCAGCAGTGTTGGGCCAACGGGTGGCTACACCTTC
CDR3: CASSVGPTGGYTF

size: few
J: TRBJ2-1
V: TRBV10-3
D: TRBD2
DNA: TGTGCCATCAGAACTAGCGGGGGCACACGCTCCTACAATGAGCAGTTCTTC
CDR3: CAIRTSGGTRSYNEQFF

size: few
J: TRBJ1-1
V: TRBV6-5
D: TRBD1
DNA: TGTGCCAGCAGTTATAGGGGGCCGGGGAACACTGAAGCTTTCTTT
CDR3: CASSYRGPGNTEAFF

size: .
J: TRBJ2-1
V: TRBV7-2
D: .
DNA: TGTGCCAGCAGCTTAGACCGAGGAAACAATGAGCAGTTCTTC
CDR3: CASSLDRGNNEQFF

size: few
J: TRBJ2-3
V: TRBV11-2
D: .
DNA: TGTGCCAGCAGCTCACAACATCTAGCGATTATGGTTACGCAGTATTTT
CDR3: CASSSQHLAIMVTQYF

size: .
J: TRBJ1-6
V: TRBV7-6
D: .
DNA: TGTGCCAGCAGCTTGGGACGGGGGAATTCACCCCTCCACTTT
CDR3: CASSLGRGNSPLHF

size: .
J: TRBJ1-2
V: TRBV5-1
D: .
DNA: TGCGCCAGCAGCCGTTACGAACAGGCGGCGGGTAACTATGGCTACACCTTC
CDR3: CASSRYEQAAGNYGYTF

size: .
J: TRBJ2-7
V: TRBV6-6
D: TRBD2
DNA: TGTGCCAGCACCGGACTAGCGGGGGCCTCCTACGAGCAGTACTTC
CDR3: CASTGLAGASYEQYF

size: .
J: TRBJ1-2
V: TRBV4-1
D: .
DNA: TGCGCCAGCAGCACTCAACAGGGTTACTATGGCTACACCTTC
CDR3: CASSTQQGYYGYTF

size: few
J: TRBJ1-1
V: TRBV5-4
D: .
DNA: TGTGCCAGCAGACGGCTGCCGAACACTGAAGCTTTCTTT
CDR3: CASRRLPNTEAFF

size: few
J: TRBJ2-1
V: TRBV12-3/TRBV12-4
D: TRBD2
DNA: TGTGCCAGCACCAGGACTAGCGGGGGTTACAATGAGCAGTTCTTC
CDR3: CASTRTSGGYNEQFF

size: few
J: TRBJ2-1
V: TRBV20-1
D: TRBD2
DNA: TGCAGTGCTCGGAGCGGGGCGCCTTTGGATGAGCAGTTCTTC
CDR3: CSARSGAPLDEQFF

size: few
J: TRBJ1-2
V: TRBV7-2
D: .
DNA: TGTGCCAGCAGCTCTTCAGGGGCGATATTGGGCTACACCTTC
CDR3: CASSSSGAILGYTF

size: .
J: TRBJ1-2
V: TRBV5-1
D: .
DNA: TGCGCCAGCAGCCCCGGATCGGGGGAGAACTATGGCTACACCTTC
CDR3: CASSPGSGENYGYTF

size: few
J: TRBJ1-4
V: TRBV7-2
D: .
DNA: TGTGCCAGCAGCTCGCTGGGTGGTTGGGATGAAAAACTGTTTTTT
CDR3: CASSSLGGWDEKLFF

size: .
J: TRBJ1-2
V: TRBV7-2
D: TRBD1
DNA: TGTGCCAGCAGCTTAACAGGGGCTGGCTACACCTTC
CDR3: CASSLTGAGYTF

size: few
J: TRBJ2-1
V: TRBV12-3/TRBV12-4
D: .
DNA: TGTGCCAGCAGGCGGGACAGAGGAGAGCAGTTCTTC
CDR3: CASRRDRGEQFF

size: .
J: TRBJ2-1
V: TRBV7-7
D: TRBD2
DNA: TGTGCTACCTCCCCCGGGGAGGGATACAATGAGCAGTTCTTC
CDR3: CATSPGEGYNEQFF

size: .
J: TRBJ2-5
V: TRBV5-6
D: .
DNA: TGTGCCAGCAGCTTGGGGATGTACCAAGAGACCCAGTACTTC
CDR3: CASSLGMYQETQYF

size: many
J: TRBJ2-1
V: TRBV7-2
D: .
DNA: TGTGCCAGCAGCTTAGAAGGGAATAATGAGCAGTTCTTC
CDR3: CASSLEGNNEQFF

size: few
J: TRBJ2-7
V: TRBV6-5
D: TRBD2
DNA: TGTGCCAGCAGTTACTCGGGGCTAGCGGGGGCCTACGAGCAGTACTTC
CDR3: CASSYSGLAGAYEQYF

size: few
J: TRBJ1-3
V: TRBV28
D: .
DNA: TGTGCCAGCAGCCCCCCTGGGGGATATGGAAACACCATATATTTT
CDR3: CASSPPGGYGNTIYF

size: .
J: TRBJ1-6
V: TRBV28
D: .
DNA: TGTGCCAGCAGTTGGTTGACCGGCGTGGATTCACCCCTCCACTTT
CDR3: CASSWLTGVDSPLHF

size: few
J: TRBJ2-1
V: TRBV6-1
D: .
DNA: TGTGCCAGCAGTGATTTCGGGGACCTCTCCTACAATGAGCAGTTCTTC
CDR3: CASSDFGDLSYNEQFF

size: many
J: TRBJ2-7
V: TRBV6-5
D: .
DNA: TGTGCCAGCAGTTATGAGGCGGGGGCTACCTACGAGCAGTACTTC
CDR3: CASSYEAGATYEQYF

size: few
J: TRBJ1-1
V: TRBV6-5
D: .
DNA: TGTGCCAGCAGTTATAGGGGGACGTACCTGAACACTGAAGCTTTCTTT
CDR3: CASSYRGTYLNTEAFF

size: few
J: TRBJ2-2
V: TRBV9
D: TRBD1
DNA: TGTGCCAGCAGCGTAAGTCAGGGGGACACCGGGGAGCTGTTTTTT
CDR3: CASSVSQGDTGELFF

size: .
J: TRBJ2-1
V: TRBV7-8
D: .
DNA: TGTGCCAGCAGCTTAGCTAGCGGCTCTTTAGACTACAATGAGCAGTTCTTC
CDR3: CASSLASGSLDYNEQFF

size: .
J: TRBJ2-3
V: TRBV6-5
D: TRBD2
DNA: TGTGCCAGCAGTTACTCGGGACTAGCGGGGGTCCCCACAGATACGCAGTATTTT
CDR3: CASSYSGLAGVPTDTQYF

size: few
J: TRBJ2-7
V: TRBV5-8
D: TRBD2
DNA: TGTGCCAGCAGCTTAGGACTAGCGGGGCCATCCTACGAGCAGTACTTC
CDR3: CASSLGLAGPSYEQYF

size: .
J: TRBJ2-1
V: TRBV6-1
D: .
DNA: TGTGCCAGCAGTGTCCGGGCCCTGCGGGGTGAGCAGTTCTTC
CDR3: CASSVRALRGEQFF

size: .
J: TRBJ1-1
V: TRBV5-1
D: TRBD1
DNA: TGCGCCAGCAGCCTGATACAGGGGGCCGGCACTGAAGCTTTCTTT
CDR3: CASSLIQGAGTEAFF

size: .
J: TRBJ2-7
V: TRBV6-6
D: TRBD1
DNA: TGTGCCAGCAGTTACAAGACAGGGTACGAGCAGTACTTC
CDR3: CASSYKTGYEQYF

size: once
J: TRBJ2-3
V: TRBV5-5
D: .
DNA: TGTGCCAGCAGAGAGAGGGTCGCAGATACGCAGTATTTT
CDR3: CASRERVADTQYF

size: .
J: TRBJ2-5
V: TRBV7-2
D: TRBD1
DNA: TGTGCCAGCAGCGCGAGACAGGGGAGGCAGACCCAGTACTTC
CDR3: CASSARQGRQTQYF

size: .
J: TRBJ2-3
V: TRBV28
D: .
DNA: TGTGCCAGCAGTTTATTGAGTACAGACACAGATACGCAGTATTTT
CDR3: CASSLLSTDTDTQYF

size: many
J: TRBJ2-3
V: TRBV5-1
D: TRBD2
DNA: TGCGCCAGCAGCTCCCACGGGGGGGGCGGGGCCTCAGATACGCAGTATTTT
CDR3: CASSSHGGGGASDTQYF

size: few
J: TRBJ2-2
V: TRBV4-2
D: .
DNA: TGTGCCAGCAGCCAAGAGAGCCGAAAGAACACCGGGGAGCTGTTTTTT
CDR3: CASSQESRKNTGELFF

size: few
J: TRBJ2-5
V: TRBV6-1
D: TRBD1
DNA: TGTGCCAGCAGTGTACAGGGGACCATCCAAGAGACCCAGTACTTC
CDR3: CASSVQGTIQETQYF

size: many
J: TRBJ2-1
V: TRBV2
D: .
DNA: TGTGCCAGCAGTAAAGCGGAGAGCTCCTACAATGAGCAGTTCTTC
CDR3: CASSKAESSYNEQFF

size: few
J: TRBJ2-7
V: TRBV2
D: .
DNA: TGTGCCAGCAGCACAGATAAAGATGCCAGGGTGAGCTCCTACGAGCAGTACTTC
CDR3: CASSTDKDARVSSYEQYF

size: many
J: TRBJ2-1
V: TRBV11-1
D: .
DNA: TGTGCCAGCAGCCCAGGGATAGACAATGAGCAGTTCTTC
CDR3: CASSPGIDNEQFF

size: .
J: TRBJ2-3
V: TRBV12-3/TRBV12-4
D: .
DNA: TGTGCCAGCAGTTTAACGCCTTTACGCTATTTT
CDR3: CASSLTPLRYF

size: .
J: TRBJ1-5
V: TRBV20-1
D: .
DNA: TGCAGTGCTAGAGATTATGGAAGCAATCAGCCCCAGCATTTT
CDR3: CSARDYGSNQPQHF

size: .
J: TRBJ1-3
V: TRBV7-9
D: .
DNA: TGTGCCAGCACCCCACCCAATGGAAACACAATATATTTT
CDR3: CASTPPNGNTIYF

size: few
J: TRBJ1-1
V: TRBV4-2
D: .
DNA: TGTGCCAGCAGACGGCGAGAAGGCGGGGACACTGAAGCTTTCTTT
CDR3: CASRRREGGDTEAFF

size: .
J: TRBJ1-1
V: TRBV11-2
D: TRBD1
DNA: TGTGCCAGCAGCCCCCAGGGGGGAAGGACTGAAGCTTTCTTT
CDR3: CASSPQGGRTEAFF

size: few
J: TRBJ2-2
V: TRBV5-1
D: .
DNA: TGCGCCAGCAGCCTCCAACCCAGGGACGGGGAGCTGTTTTTT
CDR3: CASSLQPRDGELFF

size: few
J: TRBJ1-1
V: TRBV4-2
D: TRBD1
DNA: TGTGCCAGCAGCCCGACAGGGATGGATTTTAGCCTAGGGGCTTTCTTT
CDR3: CASSPTGMDFSLGAFF

size: few
J: TRBJ2-2
V: TRBV14
D: .
DNA: TGTGCCAGCAGCCAAAGGGTCAGCGCGGGGCCCGGGGAGCTGTTTTTT
CDR3: CASSQRVSAGPGELFF

size: few
J: TRBJ2-5
V: TRBV20-1
D: .
DNA: TGCAGTGCTAGAGTTGGGGCGGGCTCAATTAGAGAGACCCAGTACTTC
CDR3: CSARVGAGSIRETQYF